This T cell receptor (beta chain) is from a study of T cell responses to AZD1222 COVID-19 vaccine. Study-wide results and caveats: Dominant at 160-218 and 743-854, vaccine-associated CD4 TCRs also spanned spike.

Sequencing used immunoSEQ multiplex PCR; TCRdb keeps in-frame clones, though not all of them. The sample yields 90,000 to 120,000 clones, approximately 90% seen once. The length of the CDR3 is 15 residues. V shed 4 bases, J shed 3 bases, and the junction held 5 bases outside the gene matches. Germline V CDR1 and CDR2: LGHNA, YSLEER. As for this clone: Its antigen is currently unknown.

The sequenced sample was peripheral blood, obtained 28 days after the second AZD1222 dose. The sequence derives from an adult who received the AZD1222 COVID-19 vaccine. The chain combines TRBV4-3 with TRBJ2-7, with 11 nucleotides matching TRBD2. The CDR3: CASSPIAGGGYEQYF. Written as DNA, the CDR3 is TGCGCCAGCAGCCCAATAGCGGGAGGGGGCTACGAGCAGTACTTC.